These 10 T cell receptor beta chains were sequenced from one sample in a study of blood T cell repertoires in COVID-19. Some clones are missing from TCRdb's copy, which holds only in-frame ones; the method was immunoSEQ multiplex PCR. Seen here are about 100,000 clones, around 84% observed once, and the top ten hold 1.5% to 2%. Source material: peripheral blood. The receptor source for this set is a woman between 65 and 79 years old with active or convalescent COVID-19.

As DNA, the CDR3 is TGTGCCAGCAGTTCCCGACAGGGCCCCTACAATGAGCAGTTCTTC. Residues: CASSSRQGPYNEQFF. The V gene is TRBV6-5, the J gene TRBJ2-1, with TRBD1 matching over 7 bases. V shed 4 bases, J shed 2 bases, and the junction held 5 bases outside the gene matches. The germline gives CDR1 MNHEY, CDR2 SVGAGI. The CDR3 totals 15 residues.

The chain uses TRBV24-1 and TRBJ2-3, with D perhaps TRBD2 (6 bases). The germline V and J ends were trimmed by 5 bases and 8 bases, with 13 bases remaining between them. The CDR3 is 13 residues long. CDR1 KGHDR and CDR2 SFDVKD come from the germline V gene. DNA for the CDR3: TGTGCCACCAGTGTGCTGGGACTTACTACGCAGTATTTT. This encodes CATSVLGLTTQYF.

The chain is built from TRBV28 and TRBJ2-2, with 8 positions matching TRBD1. The CDR3 spans 14 residues. The V gene's germline CDR1 is MDHEN and CDR2 SYDVKM. With 4 bases clipped from V and 7 bases from J, the junction kept 5 bases outside the gene matches. CDR3: CASSWTGSGGELFF. CDR3 coding DNA: TGTGCCAGCAGTTGGACAGGGAGCGGCGGGGAGCTGTTTTTT.

J is TRBJ2-7 and V is TRBV20-1; 7 bases fit TRBD1. The junction had 12 bases not matched to a gene; V was cut back by 3 bases and J by 4 bases. Looked up from germline, CDR1 is DFQATT and CDR2 is SNEGSKA (reference sequence). The CDR3 consists of 15 residues. The CDR3 DNA reads TGCAGTGCTAGTACAATGGACAGGAATATTTACGAGCAGTACTTC. It codes for CSASTMDRNIYEQYF.

The CDR3 sequence: CAISEVSSGEGEQFF. CDR3 bases: TGTGCCATCAGTGAGGTCTCTAGCGGAGAGGGGGAGCAGTTCTTC. V is TRBV10-3 and J is TRBJ2-1; 7 bases fit TRBD2. With V trimmed by 2 bases and J by 10 bases, 11 bases remained unmatched. Germline CDR1 reads ENHRY; CDR2 reads SYGVKD. The length of the CDR3 is 15 residues.

The V and J genes are TRBV7-9 and TRBJ1-1, with 7 bases aligning to TRBD1. The germline CDR1 and CDR2 sequences are SEHNR and FQNEAQ (reference sequence). This CDR3 has 14 residues. Trimming took 4 bases from V and 4 from J; bases not matched to a gene: 6. The CDR3: CASSSDRSATEAFF. DNA for the CDR3: TGTGCCAGCAGCTCGGACAGGTCAGCCACTGAAGCTTTCTTT. Using reference TRBV7-9 and TRBJ1-1 for the parts outside the CDR3, the full variable domain is DTGVSQNPRHKITKRGQNVTFRCDPISEHNRLYWYRQTLGQGPEFLTYFQNEAQLEKSRLLSDRFSAERPKGSFSTLEIQRTEQGDSAMYLCASSSDRSATEAFFGQGTRLTVV.

The CDR3 DNA sequence: TGTGCCATCAGTGAAACAGTGAGCAATCAGCCCCAGCATTTT. It specifies CAISETVSNQPQHF. The chain carries TRBV10-3 and TRBJ1-5; D unclear. Trimming took 3 bases from V and 1 from J, leaving 7 bases between them. Germline V lookup: CDR1 ENHRY, CDR2 SYGVKD. There are 14 residues in the CDR3.

The genes are TRBV2 and TRBJ1-5, with 7 bases lining up with TRBD1. V shed 3 bases, J shed 7 bases, and the junction held 6 bases outside the gene matches. Germline V gene data show CDR1 as SNHLY and CDR2 as FYNNEI. The CDR3 runs to 14 residues. The DNA for the CDR3 is TGTGCCAGCAGTGACAGGGGGTCTAACCAGCCCCAGCATTTT. Amino acid sequence: CASSDRGSNQPQHF.

This clone was observed a handful of times. The V call is TRBV5-1, the J call TRBJ1-1; no firm D call. V was cut by 0 bases and J by 0 bases, with 9 bases left in between. The CDR3 has 15 residues. Per the germline V gene, CDR1 is SGHRS and CDR2 is YFSETQ. For the CDR3, the DNA is TGCGCCAGCAGCTTGGGGGCGACGGTGAACACTGAAGCTTTCTTT. This sequence encodes CASSLGATVNTEAFF. Full variable domain (remainder filled in from reference TRBV5-1 and TRBJ1-1): KAGVTQTPRYLIKTRGQQVTLSCSPISGHRSVSWYQQTPGQGLQFLFEYFSETQRNKGNFPGRFSGRQFSNSRSEMNVSTLELGDSALYLCASSLGATVNTEAFFGQGTRLTVV.

To note about this clone: One junction end disagrees with the germline gene, perhaps due to a read error. The CDR3 DNA reads TGTGCCAGCAGTGAAGCCGGTGGGCCATACCCCAACATCTTC. Translated: CASSEAGGPYPNIF. The chain links TRBV6-1 to TRBJ2-1; D gene unclear. The CDR3 is made up of 14 amino acids. Germline CDR1 is MNHNS and CDR2 is SASEGT.